A selection of T cell receptor beta chains follows, all from one sample in a study of T cells in Graves' hyperthyroidism and ophthalmopathy. One entry per CDR3 protein, called by TCRdb with MiXCR from the multiplex PCR reads. The repertoire holds roughly 570,000 distinct CDR3 sequences, about half seen once, with 15% to 20% in the top ten. Sequencing input: peripheral blood or thyroid tissue (not recorded which). All receptors derive from an adult woman with Graves' disease, either hyperthyroidism or ophthalmopathy (not recorded which). Each CDR3 is given with its conserved first and last residue. Each record gives: clone size, V gene, D gene, J gene, CDR3 DNA, CDR3 protein. The D gene is left open where the match is weak. Some rows mark clone size as missing; the rest say once, few, many or name a class of expanded clone.

size: .; V: TRBV20-1; D: TRBD1; J: TRBJ1-4; DNA: TGCAGTGCTAGAGAAGGCAGGGGGACTGAAAAACTGTTTTTT; CDR3: CSAREGRGTEKLFF
size: .; V: TRBV10-2; D: TRBD1; J: TRBJ1-5; DNA: TGCGCCCGAACAGGGGGCAGCAATCAGCCCCAGCATTTT; CDR3: CARTGGSNQPQHF
size: .; V: TRBV14; D: .; J: TRBJ2-6; DNA: TGTGCCAGCAGCCAAGTTGGAGGTGAAGCTTTC; CDR3: CASSQVGGEAF
size: .; V: TRBV10-3; D: TRBD1; J: TRBJ1-5; DNA: TGTGCCATCGCAGGTGGGGGGGACAGGTTCCTCAATCAGCCCCAGCATTTT; CDR3: CAIAGGGDRFLNQPQHF
size: .; V: TRBV6-6; D: TRBD1; J: TRBJ1-4; DNA: TGTGCCAGCAGCCAGATCCGGGCGCAGGGGGTCTCTAATGAAAAACTGTTTTTT; CDR3: CASSQIRAQGVSNEKLFF
size: many; V: TRBV13; D: .; J: TRBJ1-1; DNA: TGTGCCAGCATGCCCTTCCCAAACACTGAAGCTTTCTTT; CDR3: CASMPFPNTEAFF
size: .; V: TRBV10-3; D: .; J: TRBJ2-7; DNA: TGTGCCATCAGGCAGACCTACGATCAGTACTTC; CDR3: CAIRQTYDQYF
size: .; V: TRBV7-9; D: .; J: TRBJ1-1; DNA: TGTGCCAGCAGCCCGGCGGGGGGCAGGAGCACTGAAGCTTTCTTT; CDR3: CASSPAGGRSTEAFF
size: .; V: TRBV19; D: TRBD2; J: TRBJ2-7; DNA: TGCGCCAGCAGCTTGAGGCTAGCGGAATCCTACGAGCAGTACTTC; CDR3: CASSLRLAESYEQYF
size: .; V: TRBV9; D: .; J: TRBJ1-1; DNA: TGTGCCAGCAGGTTTCAGGGGTTTACTGAAGCTTTCTTT; CDR3: CASRFQGFTEAFF
size: once; V: TRBV25-1; D: .; J: TRBJ1-5; DNA: TGTGCCAGCGGTGACTGGGTCGGACAGCCCCAGCATTTT; CDR3: CASGDWVGQPQHF
size: .; V: TRBV6-5; D: .; J: TRBJ2-7; DNA: TGTGCCAGCAGTTACCCCCCCGCTCTCGAGCAGTACTTC; CDR3: CASSYPPALEQYF
size: many; V: TRBV12-3/TRBV12-4; D: .; J: TRBJ1-2; DNA: TGTGCCAGCAGGCCCCCCCACAATGGCTACACCTTC; CDR3: CASRPPHNGYTF